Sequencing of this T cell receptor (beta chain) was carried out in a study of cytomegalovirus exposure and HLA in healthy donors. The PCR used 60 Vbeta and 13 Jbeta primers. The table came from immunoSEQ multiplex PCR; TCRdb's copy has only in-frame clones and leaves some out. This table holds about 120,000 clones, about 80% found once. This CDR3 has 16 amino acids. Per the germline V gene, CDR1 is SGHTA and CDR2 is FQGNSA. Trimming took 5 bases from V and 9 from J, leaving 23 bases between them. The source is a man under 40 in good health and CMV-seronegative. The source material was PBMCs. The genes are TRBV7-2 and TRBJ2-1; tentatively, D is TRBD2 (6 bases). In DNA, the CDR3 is TGTGCCAGCAGCCATGATGGATCCGCGTTCGGGAGTGAGCAGTTCTTC. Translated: CASSHDGSAFGSEQFF.